This TCR beta chain emerged from a study of shared clonotypes between healthy human individuals. At the level of the study: Every donor yielded three CD4 naive, three CD4 memory, two CD8 naive and one CD8 memory plate. Findings and caveats of the study: It was the few donors that limited the genetic and exposure-history diversity represented.

Naivety among CD8 cells was defined by CD45RO negativity and positive CCR7 selection, thereby excluding terminally differentiated effector memory CD45RA+ cells. All donors were Caucasian adults living in Nashville, Tennessee. CDR1 LGHNA and CDR2 YSLEER come from the germline V gene. V gave up 0 bases and J gave up 4 bases, with 8 bases separating them. This CDR3 contains 14 residues. Notes on this clone: Its specificity is not known.

Only in-frame clones appear in the TCRdb table, and some are missing; sequencing was by immunoSEQ multiplex PCR. This sample has 1.5 million to 2.5 million clones, with 85% to 95% found just once. The rearrangement joins TRBV4-3 to TRBJ2-3, with D perhaps TRBD1 (5 bases). Sequences were obtained from naive CD8+ T cells sorted from blood. This clonotype was sampled from a man between 18 and 35 years old in good health. Here the CDR3 DNA reads TGCGCCAGCAGCCAAGATTCAGGGTCAGATACGCAGTATTTT. Protein: CASSQDSGSDTQYF.